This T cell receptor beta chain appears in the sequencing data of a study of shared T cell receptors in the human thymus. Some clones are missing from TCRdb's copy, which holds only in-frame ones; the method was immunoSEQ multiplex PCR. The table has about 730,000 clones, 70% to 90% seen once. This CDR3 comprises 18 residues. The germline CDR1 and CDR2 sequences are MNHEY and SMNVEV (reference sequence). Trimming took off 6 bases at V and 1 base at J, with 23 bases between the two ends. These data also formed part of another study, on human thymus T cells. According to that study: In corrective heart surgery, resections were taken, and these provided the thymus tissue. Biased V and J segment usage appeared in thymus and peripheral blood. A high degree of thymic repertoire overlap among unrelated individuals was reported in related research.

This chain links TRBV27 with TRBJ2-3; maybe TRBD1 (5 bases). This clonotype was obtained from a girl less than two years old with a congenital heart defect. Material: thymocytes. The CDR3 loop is CASRISLVGRAGTDTQYF. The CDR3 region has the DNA TGTGCCAGCAGGATATCCCTCGTTGGCAGGGCGGGCACAGATACGCAGTATTTT.